This passage covers 5 T cell receptor beta chains from one sample sequenced in a study of blood T cell repertoires in COVID-19. Repertoires were generated with immunoSEQ multiplex PCR, while TCRdb's copy carries only in-frame clones and drops some. The sample consists of 30,000 to 40,000 clones, around 83% of them appearing once. The sample comprised peripheral blood. Receptor source: a man aged 60 to 75 with active or convalescent COVID-19.

CDR3 protein: CASSLSDEQFF. CDR3 nucleotide sequence: TGTGCCAGCAGCTTGTCGGATGAGCAGTTCTTC. The chain combines TRBV7-9 with TRBJ2-1, with no clear D. Trimming pared 3 bases from V and 8 bases from J, leaving 5 bases between. The CDR3 has 11 amino acids. Germline V gives CDR1 SEHNR, CDR2 FQNEAQ (reference sequence).

The rearrangement uses TRBV18 and TRBJ2-7; 11 bases match TRBD2. There are 14 residues in the CDR3. Germline-derived CDR1 and CDR2 are KGHSH and LQKENI. With 6 bases clipped from V and 3 bases from J, the junction kept 4 bases outside the gene matches. CDR3 sequence: CASSLTSGSYEQYV. CDR3 bases: TGTGCCAGCTCTCTAACTAGCGGGAGCTACGAGCAGTACGTC.

This chain links TRBV18 with TRBJ2-7; 11 bases line up with TRBD2. The CDR3 totals 15 residues. Germline CDR1 KGHSH, CDR2 LQKENI. J gave up 4 bases and V 5 bases, and 7 bases lay outside the gene matches. The CDR3, as DNA: TGTGCCAGCTCATACACCGGGACTAGCGGATACGAGCAGTACGTC. This translates into CASSYTGTSGYEQYV.

The CDR3 coding sequence is TGTGCCAGCAGTGAAGCGGGATGGGGACAGGGGGCATCACCCCTCCACTTT. This codes for CASSEAGWGQGASPLHF. The chain uses TRBV6-1 and TRBJ1-6, with 12 bases fitting TRBD1. Germline CDR1 and CDR2: MNHNS and SASEGT. V was pared by 0 bases and J by 10 bases, with 7 bases of the junction left unmatched. This CDR3 comprises 17 residues.

The rearrangement links TRBV5-1 to TRBJ2-2, with 11 positions matching TRBD2. This CDR3 contains 16 residues. The trim removed 4 bases at V and 7 bases at J, leaving 9 bases unmatched. CDR1 and CDR2 (germline): SGHRS, YFSETQ. CDR3 amino acids: CASSPGLAALNGELFF. Here the CDR3 DNA reads TGCGCCAGCAGCCCGGGACTAGCGGCCCTTAACGGGGAGCTGTTTTTT.